This passage covers 2 T cell receptor beta chains from one sample sequenced in a study of chemoradiotherapy in HPV16-positive cancers. Only in-frame clones appear in the TCRdb table, and some are missing; sequencing was by immunoSEQ multiplex PCR. The sample carries about 22,000 clones, roughly 92% recorded once. The sample here was blood, taken from a patient who underwent chemoradiotherapy. The source of these receptors is a human donor with HPV-associated anogenital cancer.

This clone was detected a few times. The V gene is TRBV2, the J gene TRBJ2-7; D may be TRBD1 (5 bases). CDR1 SNHLY and CDR2 FYNNEI come from the germline V gene. V lost 9 bases, J lost 0 bases, and 15 bases lay in between. The CDR3 runs to 14 residues. CDR3 residues: CASTDRGSSYEQYF. The DNA for the CDR3 is TGTGCCAGTACCGACAGAGGAAGCTCCTACGAGCAGTACTTC. Complete variable domain (other parts from reference TRBV2 and TRBJ2-7): EPEVTQTPSHQVTQMGQEVILRCVPISNHLYFYWYRQILGQKVEFLVSFYNNEISEKSEIFDDQFSVERPDGSNFTLKIRSTKLEDSAMYFCASTDRGSSYEQYFGPGTRLTVT.

This clone was found once. The gene calls are TRBV18 and TRBJ2-6; D may be TRBD1 (5 bases). Germline CDR1 KGHSH, CDR2 LQKENI. V lost 3 bases and J lost 0, with 15 bases in between. The CDR3 contains 18 residues. The CDR3 DNA reads TGTGCCAGCTCACCTCAGGGCAGGGTGAGCTCTGGGGCCAACGTCCTGACTTTC. This gives the protein CASSPQGRVSSGANVLTF.